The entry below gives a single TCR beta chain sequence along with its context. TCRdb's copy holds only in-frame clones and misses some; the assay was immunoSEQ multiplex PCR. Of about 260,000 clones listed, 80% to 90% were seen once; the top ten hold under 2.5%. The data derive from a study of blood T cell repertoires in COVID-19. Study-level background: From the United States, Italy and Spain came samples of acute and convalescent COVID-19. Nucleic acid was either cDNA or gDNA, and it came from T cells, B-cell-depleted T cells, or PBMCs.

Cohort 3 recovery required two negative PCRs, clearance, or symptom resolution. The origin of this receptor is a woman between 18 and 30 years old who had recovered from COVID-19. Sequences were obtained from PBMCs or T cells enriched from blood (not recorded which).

CDR3 nucleotides: TGTGCCAGCAGTTTGGGTCGGACAGGGACCAACTATGGCTACACCTTC. This encodes CASSLGRTGTNYGYTF. This chain uses TRBV28 with TRBJ1-2; the match to TRBD1 covers 8 bases. V dropped 3 bases and J dropped 2; count of bases not matched to a gene: 8. This CDR3 has 16 amino acids. The germline V gene has CDR1 MDHEN and CDR2 SYDVKM.